These T cell receptor beta chains were read from a single sample in a study of identical twins. TCRdb independently ran MiXCR on the 5' RACE reads; one entry per CDR3 protein. The table lists roughly 350,000 distinct CDR3 sequences, roughly 9% of them singletons. The material sequenced was naive T cells sorted from blood. The source is a woman aged 45-65 years in good health. The CDR3 runs from the conserved cysteine through the conserved F or W. The D gene is left open where the match is weak. Clone size appears in some rows only: once, few, many, or a class for an expanded clone.

CDR3 protein | CDR3 DNA | V gene | clone size | D gene | J gene | CDR3 length
CASRFSGRLSEQYF | TGTGCCAGCAGATTTAGCGGGAGACTCTCCGAGCAGTACTTC | TRBV6-6 | - | TRBD2 | TRBJ2-7 | 14
CASSLASTKLTQYF | TGCGCCAGCAGCTTGGCATCCACCAAGCTTACGCAGTATTTT | TRBV5-1 | few | - | TRBJ2-3 | 14
CASSSRDRGFTGELFF | TGTGCCAGCAGCTCACGGGACAGGGGATTCACCGGGGAGCTGTTTTTT | TRBV7-2 | many | TRBD1 | TRBJ2-2 | 16
CASNSQGGWTEKLFF | TGTGCCAGCAACTCTCAGGGAGGTTGGACTGAAAAACTGTTTTTT | TRBV11-2 | few | - | TRBJ1-4 | 15
CASSSGQDYGYTF | TGCGCCAGCAGCTCGGGACAAGACTATGGCTACACCTTC | TRBV5-1 | few | - | TRBJ1-2 | 13
CASSFATNEKLFF | TGTGCCAGCAGCTTTGCAACTAATGAAAAACTGTTTTTT | TRBV7-9 | few | - | TRBJ1-4 | 13
CASSTAGGPPRLNENTEAFF | TGCGCCAGCAGCACGGCTGGGGGGCCACCTCGATTAAATGAGAACACTGAAGCTTTCTTT | TRBV5-1 | - | - | TRBJ1-1 | 20
CASSQPWSSLKEQFF | TGCGCCAGCAGCCAGCCCTGGAGTAGCCTCAAGGAGCAGTTCTTC | TRBV4-1 | few | - | TRBJ2-1 | 15
CSARPSLYTF | TGCAGTGCTAGACCCAGTCTCTACACCTTC | TRBV20-1 | - | - | TRBJ1-2 | 10
CASSLEGLPNYNEQFF | TGTGCCAGCAGCTTAGAGGGACTTCCAAACTACAATGAGCAGTTCTTC | TRBV7-3 | few | - | TRBJ2-1 | 16
CASSVLAGREQFF | TGCGCCAGCAGTGTACTAGCGGGTAGAGAGCAGTTCTTC | TRBV5-1 | - | TRBD2 | TRBJ2-1 | 13
CASSPHGEGYNEQFF | TGTGCCAGCAGCCCACACGGGGAAGGCTACAATGAGCAGTTCTTC | TRBV6-4 | many | - | TRBJ2-1 | 15
CASSYSTLAGGVGETQYF | TGTGCCAGCAGTTACTCGACGCTAGCGGGAGGTGTTGGAGAGACCCAGTACTTC | TRBV6-5 | few | TRBD2 | TRBJ2-5 | 18
CASTPLGGDTNTGELFF | TGTGCCAGCACTCCTCTGGGAGGAGACACGAACACCGGGGAGCTGTTTTTT | TRBV7-8 | - | - | TRBJ2-2 | 17
CASSLDSGGTSYEQYF | TGCGCCAGCAGCTTGGATTCCGGCGGGACCTCCTACGAGCAGTACTTC | TRBV5-1 | many | - | TRBJ2-7 | 16
CASSFKLPSGANVLTF | TGTGCCAGCAGTTTTAAGTTACCTTCTGGGGCCAACGTCCTGACTTTC | TRBV12-3/TRBV12-4 | - | - | TRBJ2-6 | 16
CSAIAGGDTDTQYF | TGCAGTGCCATAGCGGGGGGGGACACAGATACGCAGTATTTT | TRBV20-1 | - | TRBD2 | TRBJ2-3 | 14
CASSEALTVWVNGYTF | TGTGCCAGCAGTGAAGCGCTAACGGTCTGGGTTAATGGCTACACCTTC | TRBV6-1 | many | - | TRBJ1-2 | 16
CASSLGSSTDTQYF | TGCGCCAGCAGCTTGGGTAGCAGCACAGATACGCAGTATTTT | TRBV5-1 | few | - | TRBJ2-3 | 14
CASSTGRLETQYF | TGTGCCAGCAGTACGGGCCGTTTAGAGACCCAGTACTTC | TRBV12-3/TRBV12-4 | many | - | TRBJ2-5 | 13
CAISGTANQPQHF | TGTGCCATCAGCGGGACAGCCAATCAGCCCCAGCATTTT | TRBV10-3 | few | TRBD1 | TRBJ1-5 | 13
CASSHTANTEAFF | TGTGCCAGCAGCCACACAGCGAACACTGAAGCTTTCTTT | TRBV14 | - | - | TRBJ1-1 | 13
CASSLDDAGDTQYF | TGCGCCAGCAGCTTGGATGACGCCGGGGATACGCAGTATTTT | TRBV5-1 | - | - | TRBJ2-3 | 14
CSMLEEWSNEQFF | TGCAGTATGTTAGAGGAGTGGTCCAATGAGCAGTTCTTC | TRBV20-1 | - | - | TRBJ2-1 | 13
CASRPTGSTGELFF | TGTGCCAGCAGGCCGACAGGGAGCACCGGGGAGCTGTTTTTT | TRBV3-1 | many | TRBD1 | TRBJ2-2 | 14
CASSLVGMDEQFF | TGTGCCAGCAGTTTGGTCGGGATGGATGAGCAGTTCTTC | TRBV27 | medium-sized | - | TRBJ2-1 | 13
CAIRGASGRQYEQYF | TGTGCCATCAGGGGGGCTAGCGGGAGACAGTACGAGCAGTACTTC | TRBV10-3 | few | TRBD2 | TRBJ2-7 | 15
CSARDPGGNTGELFF | TGCAGTGCTAGAGATCCGGGGGGCAACACCGGGGAGCTGTTTTTT | TRBV20-1 | - | - | TRBJ2-2 | 15
CASSLTGMGEAFF | TGTGCCAGCAGCCTGACAGGGATGGGAGAAGCTTTCTTT | TRBV12-3/TRBV12-4 | few | TRBD1 | TRBJ1-1 | 13
CASSIRTDTDTQYF | TGTGCCAGCAGTATAAGGACTGACACAGATACGCAGTATTTT | TRBV6-6 | few | - | TRBJ2-3 | 14
CASSPRQGILWGYTF | TGTGCCAGCAGCCCGCGACAGGGAATACTTTGGGGCTACACCTTC | TRBV7-9 | - | TRBD1 | TRBJ1-2 | 15
CSATGLAGGNEQFF | TGCAGTGCAACGGGACTAGCGGGAGGCAATGAGCAGTTCTTC | TRBV20-1 | few | TRBD2 | TRBJ2-1 | 14
CASSQVRIYNEQFF | TGTGCCAGCAGCCAAGTCCGGATATACAATGAGCAGTTCTTC | TRBV3-1 | many | - | TRBJ2-1 | 14
CASSVDRHEQFF | TGTGCCAGCTCAGTTGATAGACATGAGCAGTTCTTC | TRBV18 | - | - | TRBJ2-1 | 12
CASSYAGQTYNEQFF | TGTGCCAGCAGTTACGCGGGCCAGACCTACAATGAGCAGTTCTTC | TRBV12-3/TRBV12-4 | few | - | TRBJ2-1 | 15